Shown below are 18 T cell receptor beta chains from a single sample sequenced in a study of radiotherapy plus CTLA-4 blockade in lung cancer. The data were produced by immunoSEQ multiplex PCR, yet TCRdb's version contains in-frame clones alone and is incomplete. The repertoire holds about 73,000 clones, with roughly 84% as singletons. The source material was peripheral blood, sampled from a patient treated with radiotherapy plus ipilimumab. These receptor sequences come from a human donor with non-small cell lung cancer that progressed on radiotherapy plus ipilimumab.

The chain's CDR3 is CASSVRQGLSYEQYF. The DNA of the CDR3 is TGTGCCAGCAGTGTCCGACAGGGACTCTCCTACGAGCAGTACTTC. This chain uses TRBV6-1 with TRBJ2-7, with a tentative D call TRBD1 (7 bases). V lost 4 bases to trimming and J lost 0 bases, with 13 bases between them. Germline V gives CDR1 MNHNS, CDR2 SASEGT. This CDR3 is 15 amino acids long.

This chain connects TRBV27 to TRBJ1-2; 7 nucleotides align to TRBD1. The trim removed 3 bases at V and 7 bases at J, leaving 8 bases unmatched. The CDR3 consists of 14 residues. CDR1 MNHEY and CDR2 SMNVEV come from the germline V gene (reference sequence). The CDR3 coding sequence is TGTGCCAGCAGTTTCTTACACCGGACAGGTGGCTACACCTTC. It yields the protein CASSFLHRTGGYTF.

The chain has TRBV11-2 and TRBJ2-2; D is possibly TRBD1 (5 bases). This CDR3 contains 17 residues. Germline V lookup: CDR1 SGHAT, CDR2 FQNNGV. The V gene lost 4 bases and the J gene lost 3 bases, with 18 bases spanning the gap. The DNA for the CDR3 is TGTGCCAGCAGCTCCCGATATCCAGGGTCTCACACCGGGGAGCTGTTTTTT. Translation gives CASSSRYPGSHTGELFF.

V usage is TRBV28 and J usage is TRBJ2-1; 16 nucleotides align to TRBD2. V was pared by 3 bases and J by 1 base, with 15 bases of the junction left unmatched. The CDR3 extends over 22 amino acids. CDR1 MDHEN and CDR2 SYDVKM come from the germline V gene. As DNA, the CDR3 is TGTGCCAGCAGTTTCCCCGGACGGGGACTAGCGGGAGGGCAATGGTCCTACAATGAGCAGTTCTTC. It translates to CASSFPGRGLAGGQWSYNEQFF.

The chain has TRBV18 and TRBJ1-6; 7 bases align to TRBD1. This CDR3 has 16 residues. CDR1 and CDR2 from the germline V gene are KGHSH and LQKENI. Trimming cost V 4 bases and J 7 bases; bases outside gene matches: 10. CDR3 sequence reads: CASSRDRPTGNSPLHF. The CDR3 DNA follows: TGTGCCAGCTCACGGGACAGACCGACAGGGAATTCACCCCTCCACTTT.

A single count supports this clone. This chain links TRBV2 with TRBJ2-1; 8 bases align to TRBD1. Germline CDR1 reads SNHLY; CDR2 reads FYNNEI. Trimming at V came to 10 bases and at J to 8 bases, leaving 10 bases not matched to a gene. The CDR3 is made up of 13 amino acids. CDR3 in amino acids: CATKTQGADEQFF. The CDR3 nucleotides are TGTGCCACCAAAACTCAGGGGGCGGATGAGCAGTTCTTC.

This clone has only a few counts. This chain joins TRBV6-5 and TRBJ1-3; 8 nucleotides agree with TRBD1. J gave up 0 bases and V 6 bases, and 4 bases lay outside the gene matches. Looked up from germline, CDR1 is MNHEY and CDR2 is SVGAGI. The CDR3 has 15 residues. CDR3 in amino acids: CASSRTGRSGNTIYF. Here the CDR3 DNA reads TGTGCCAGCAGCCGGACAGGGCGCTCTGGAAACACCATATATTTT.

DNA for the CDR3: TGTGCCGTGCAGGGGGTGGGACGGGGACAAGAGACCCAGTACTTC. Its translation is CAVQGVGRGQETQYF. V and J are TRBV10-3 and TRBJ2-5, with 7 bases that match TRBD1. CDR3 length equals 15 residues. Germline trimming cut 11 bases from V and 2 bases from J; bases unmatched to any gene: 14. The germline V gene has CDR1 ENHRY and CDR2 SYGVKD.

CDR3 loop: CASSPSRRATETQYF. CDR3 sequence (DNA): TGTGCCAGCAGTCCAAGTAGGAGGGCCACAGAGACCCAGTACTTC. The V gene is TRBV7-9, the J gene TRBJ2-5; D is perhaps TRBD2 (6 bases). CDR3 length equals 15 residues. Per germline, CDR1 SEHNR and CDR2 FQNEAQ (reference sequence). V was cut by 6 bases and J by 4 bases, with 18 bases left in between.

This clone was observed a single time. The chain links TRBV5-1 to TRBJ1-3, with 7 nucleotides matching TRBD1. The CDR3 covers 15 residues. The V gene's germline CDR1 is SGHRS and CDR2 YFSETQ. Trimming removed 4 bases from V and 4 bases from J; junction bases left unmatched: 8. The CDR3 loop is CASSIGQAGGNTIYF. As DNA, the CDR3 is TGCGCCAGCAGCATAGGACAGGCGGGAGGAAACACCATATATTTT.

This chain uses TRBV5-1 with TRBJ2-2; D might be TRBD1 or TRBD2, each matching 6 bases. Germline V gene sequence: CDR1 SGHRS, CDR2 YFSETQ. The CDR3 consists of 14 residues. The V end lost 1 base, the J end lost 8 bases, and 12 bases lay between the germline ends. The CDR3 sequence: CASSLSGGPGELFF. The CDR3 DNA reads TGCGCCAGCAGCTTGTCCGGGGGCCCTGGGGAGCTGTTTTTT.

A remark on this clone: Germline and junction disagree at one end, which may indicate a read error. J is TRBJ2-5 and V is TRBV7-7, with TRBD1 matching over 12 bases. CDR1 and CDR2 (germline): SSHAT, FNYEAQ (reference sequence). The CDR3 has 15 residues. The CDR3 is CASSPGTGGAETQYF. For the CDR3, the DNA is TGTGCTAGCAGCCCCGGGACAGGGGGCGCAGAGACCCAGTACTTC.

The chain links TRBV4-1 to TRBJ2-5; 8 bases are shared with TRBD2. With V trimmed by 1 base and J by 4 bases, 2 bases remained unmatched. The CDR3 covers 14 residues. CDR1 is MGHRA and CDR2 is YSYEKL in the germline V gene. The CDR3, as DNA: TGCGCCAGCAGCCAAGTAACTAGCGGAGAGACCCAGTACTTC. Amino acids: CASSQVTSGETQYF.

The rearrangement links TRBV25-1 to TRBJ2-7, with unresolved D. Germline CDR1 is MGHDK and CDR2 is SYGVNS. The CDR3 totals 11 residues. V gave up 4 bases and J gave up 6 bases, with 7 bases separating them. For the CDR3, the DNA is TGTGCCAGCAGTGGGCAGGTCGAGCAGTACTTC. It is translated as CASSGQVEQYF.

The chain employs TRBV11-3 and TRBJ2-3, with D possibly being TRBD1 (6 bases). This CDR3 has 12 amino acids. The germline CDR1 and CDR2 sequences are SGHNT and YENEEA. The V gene lost 5 bases and the J gene lost 6 bases, with 9 bases spanning the gap. The CDR3 spells CASSQGSDTQYF. CDR3 in DNA: TGTGCCAGCAGCCAGGGGTCGGATACGCAGTATTTT.

The chain couples TRBV14 to TRBJ2-1; perhaps D is TRBD1 or TRBD2 (5 bases each). The CDR3 totals 14 residues. CDR1 is SGHDN and CDR2 is FVKESK in the germline V gene. The V gene lost 8 bases and the J gene lost 4 bases, with 15 bases spanning the gap. DNA of the CDR3: TGTGCCAGCTGTCGCACGGGACGGTACAATGAGCAGTTCTTC. It yields the protein CASCRTGRYNEQFF.

This chain links TRBV18 with TRBJ2-1; 7 nucleotides match TRBD1. The CDR3 is 14 amino acids. The germline CDR1 and CDR2 sequences are KGHSH and LQKENI. Losses at the gene ends were 3 bases for V and 2 bases for J; bases not matched to a gene: 1. The CDR3 sequence is CASSPGQTYNEQFF. CDR3 nucleotides: TGTGCCAGCTCACCGGGACAGACCTACAATGAGCAGTTCTTC.

The chain couples TRBV9 to TRBJ1-1; D not resolved. The CDR3 extends over 13 amino acids. Trimming stripped 7 bases from V and 3 bases from J, with 13 bases between. Germline CDR1 is SGDLS and CDR2 is YYNGEE. The CDR3 here is CASQQSVDTEAFF. In nucleotides, the CDR3 is TGTGCCAGCCAGCAGTCCGTGGACACTGAAGCTTTCTTT.